The next 8 T cell receptor beta chains were all read from a single sample in a study of cytomegalovirus exposure and HLA in healthy donors. The method was immunoSEQ multiplex PCR; TCRdb's version includes in-frame clones alone and lacks a portion of them. In the table there are approximately 150,000 clones, about 88% of which are singletons. Material: PBMCs. Every receptor here comes from a man younger than 35 in good health and CMV-seropositive.

The CDR3 region has the DNA TGTGCCGCCGGAGCCGGGGAGCTGTTTTTT. Its translation is CAAGAGELFF. The chain recombines TRBV10-3 with TRBJ2-2; no firm D call. Germline V CDR1 and CDR2: ENHRY, SYGVKD. Trimming removed 11 bases from V and 6 bases from J, with 7 bases in between. The CDR3 is 10 amino acids.

In its sample, this clone was seen once. This rearrangement joins TRBV9 to TRBJ1-5; D is ambiguous. The CDR3 is 15 amino acids. Trimming shortened V by 0 bases and J by 0 bases, and 7 bases separated the two germline ends. Looked up from germline, CDR1 is SGDLS and CDR2 is YYNGEE. The CDR3 is CASSVGGSSNQPQHF. DNA of the CDR3: TGTGCCAGCAGCGTAGGAGGATCTAGCAATCAGCCCCAGCATTTT. Using reference TRBV9 and TRBJ1-5 for the parts outside the CDR3, the full variable domain is DSGVTQTPKHLITATGQRVTLRCSPRSGDLSVYWYQQSLDQGLQFLIQYYNGEERAKGNILERFSAQQFPDLHSELNLSSLELGDSALYFCASSVGGSSNQPQHFGDGTRLSIL.

The CDR3 region is CASSQGPGYEQYF. The CDR3 DNA reads as TGTGCCAGCAGCCAAGGGCCGGGTTACGAGCAGTACTTC. The rearrangement uses TRBV4-2 and TRBJ2-7; the D is unclear. V was cut by 1 base and J by 4 bases, with 8 bases left in between. The CDR3 is 13 amino acids. Germline assignment: CDR1 LGHNA and CDR2 YNFKEQ.

Of note for this clone: It may be a read error: a sequence one base away is much more abundant. This chain joins TRBV7-2 and TRBJ2-7; TRBD2 aligns across 12 bases. This CDR3 has 14 amino acids. CDR1 is SGHTA and CDR2 is FQGNSA in the germline V gene. V lost 4 bases and J lost 2; bases outside the gene matches: 0. The CDR3 coding sequence is TGTGCCAGCAGCTCTAGCGGGAGGGCCTACGAGCAGTACTTC. This gives the protein CASSSSGRAYEQYF.

The chain uses TRBV9 and TRBJ2-1; 9 bases are a match to TRBD2. Germline trimming cut 3 bases from V and 0 bases from J; bases unmatched to any gene: 1. The germline V gene encodes CDR1 SGDLS and CDR2 YYNGEE. This CDR3 is 15 amino acids long. CDR3 amino acids: CASSETSGSYNEQFF. As DNA, the CDR3 is TGTGCCAGCAGCGAGACTAGCGGCTCCTACAATGAGCAGTTCTTC.

The chain uses TRBV7-3 and TRBJ2-3, with TRBD1 identical over 8 bases. With 4 bases clipped from V and 3 bases from J, the junction kept 6 bases outside the gene matches. This CDR3 comprises 15 residues. Germline CDR1 SGHTA, CDR2 FQGTGA. CDR3 sequence: CASSSTGGRTDTQYF. The CDR3 nucleotides read TGTGCCAGCAGCTCCACAGGGGGGCGGACAGATACGCAGTATTTT.

This clone was seen a single time. V and J are TRBV7-9 and TRBJ2-7; D is perhaps TRBD1 (6 bases). Germline CDR1 and CDR2: SEHNR and FQNEAQ (reference sequence). The CDR3 covers 14 residues. V lost 8 bases to trimming and J lost 6 bases, with 20 bases between them. DNA for the CDR3: TGTGCCAGCCTTCAAGGGACATTCTCATCCGAGCAGTACTTC. It specifies CASLQGTFSSEQYF.

The J gene is TRBJ1-2, the V gene TRBV10-3; the match to TRBD1 covers 10 bases. V shed 2 bases, J shed 5 bases, and the junction held 2 bases outside the gene matches. Germline V CDR1 and CDR2: ENHRY, SYGVKD. This CDR3 has 14 residues. The CDR3: CAISEGDRGYGYTF. The CDR3 DNA follows: TGTGCCATCAGTGAGGGGGACAGGGGTTATGGCTACACCTTC.